These T cell receptor beta chains were read from a single sample in a study of blood T cell repertoires in COVID-19. Sequenced by immunoSEQ multiplex PCR; TCRdb stores in-frame clones only, minus some. The sample carries 40,000 to 50,000 clones, roughly nine tenths recorded once. Sequenced sample: peripheral blood. All receptors derive from a man aged 60 to 69 with acute or convalescent COVID-19. Each CDR3 is given with its conserved first and last residue. D genes are given only for firm matches. Clone size is shown for a subset of rows, as once, few, many or a class of expanded clone.

D gene	clone size	J gene	V gene	CDR3 protein	CDR3 DNA
NA	NA	TRBJ1-2	TRBV28	CASSFPAGFESGGYTF	TGTGCCAGCAGTTTTCCAGCAGGGTTCGAGAGTGGTGGCTACACCTTC
NA	few	TRBJ1-6	TRBV11-2	CASSLDPGGRSPLHF	TGTGCCAGCAGCTTAGACCCCGGCGGGCGTTCACCCCTCCACTTT
TRBD1	NA	TRBJ2-7	TRBV10-2	CASIGTAYEQYF	TGCGCCAGCATCGGGACAGCCTACGAGCAGTACTTC
TRBD1	NA	TRBJ2-1	TRBV4-3	CASSQEGTGAYNEQFF	TGCGCCAGCAGCCAAGAGGGGACAGGGGCCTACAATGAGCAGTTCTTC
NA	NA	TRBJ1-2	TRBV10-1	CASSGTEGGYTF	TGCGCCAGCAGTGGGACGGAGGGAGGCTACACCTTC
NA	once	TRBJ2-5	TRBV6-2/TRBV6-3	CASSYLDAGETQYF	TGTGCCAGCAGTTACCTAGATGCAGGGGAGACCCAGTACTTC
TRBD2	NA	TRBJ2-3	TRBV6-1	CASSELAGRADTQYF	TGTGCCAGCAGTGAATTAGCGGGGAGGGCAGATACGCAGTATTTT
TRBD1	NA	TRBJ1-5	TRBV28	CASSCAAGQSPTQPQHF	TGTGCCAGCAGTTGCGCTGCGGGACAGAGCCCTACTCAGCCCCAGCATTTT
NA	NA	TRBJ1-1	TRBV5-1	CASSLTGRDGTEAFF	TGCGCCAGCAGCTTGACAGGGAGAGATGGCACTGAAGCTTTCTTT
NA	NA	TRBJ1-6	TRBV4-3	CASSQDSYSYNSPLHF	TGCGCCAGCAGCCAAGACTCCTACTCCTATAATTCACCCCTCCACTTT
NA	NA	TRBJ1-1	TRBV18	CASSIDGGLNTEAFF	TGTGCCAGCTCCATCGACGGCGGTCTGAACACTGAAGCTTTCTTT
TRBD2	NA	TRBJ2-1	TRBV9	CASSVANLAGGRYNEQFF	TGTGCCAGCAGCGTAGCTAATCTAGCGGGGGGGCGGTACAATGAGCAGTTCTTC
TRBD1	NA	TRBJ2-7	TRBV30	CASLDRAGEQYF	TGTGCCTCCCTGGACAGGGCGGGCGAGCAGTACTTC
TRBD1	NA	TRBJ1-1	TRBV7-8	CASSRTRRGLAFF	TGTGCCAGCAGCCGTACGAGAAGGGGGCTAGCTTTCTTT
TRBD1	once	TRBJ2-5	TRBV7-8	CASSPDRTGVQETQYF	TGTGCCAGCAGCCCAGATCGGACAGGGGTCCAAGAGACCCAGTACTTC
TRBD1	NA	TRBJ1-1	TRBV7-2	CASSSVQGALTEAFF	TGTGCCAGCAGCTCGGTCCAGGGGGCGTTAACTGAAGCTTTCTTT
TRBD2	NA	TRBJ2-1	TRBV6-2/TRBV6-3	CASSYRGGLYNEQFF	TGTGCCAGCAGTTACCGGGGGGGGCTCTACAATGAGCAGTTCTTC
TRBD2	NA	TRBJ2-5	TRBV2	CASLMREGETQYF	TGTGCCAGCCTAATGAGGGAGGGGGAGACCCAGTACTTC
NA	NA	TRBJ1-4	TRBV19	CASRRRGTNEKLFF	TGTGCCAGTAGGCGACGGGGAACTAATGAAAAACTGTTTTTT
NA	NA	TRBJ2-1	TRBV3-1/TRBV3-2	CASSQDRGYNEQFF	TGTGCCAGCAGCCAAGACCGCGGGTACAATGAGCAGTTCTTC
TRBD1	NA	TRBJ2-7	TRBV5-1	CASSPPRQGYEQYF	TGCGCCAGCAGCCCGCCACGACAGGGCTACGAGCAGTACTTC
NA	NA	TRBJ1-3	TRBV14	CASSFRGFSGNTIYF	TGTGCCAGCAGTTTCAGGGGCTTCTCTGGAAACACCATATATTTT
TRBD1	NA	TRBJ1-1	TRBV6-6	CASTQRQGGLTEAFF	TGTGCCAGCACCCAAAGACAGGGAGGACTGACTGAAGCTTTCTTT
NA	NA	TRBJ2-6	TRBV5-1	CASSLAGSGANVLTF	TGCGCCAGCAGCTTGGCAGGGTCTGGGGCCAACGTCCTGACTTTC
TRBD1	NA	TRBJ1-4	TRBV18	CASSTTGDLSTNEKLFF	TGTGCCAGCTCCACTACAGGGGACCTGTCAACTAATGAAAAACTGTTTTTT
TRBD1	NA	TRBJ2-2	TRBV6-1	CASSGLSGTANTGELFF	TGTGCCAGCAGTGGACTCTCCGGGACAGCGAACACCGGGGAGCTGTTTTTT
TRBD1	NA	TRBJ2-1	TRBV29-1	CSVRNRGQNNEQFF	TGCAGCGTTCGAAACAGGGGGCAAAACAATGAGCAGTTCTTC
TRBD2	NA	TRBJ2-7	TRBV6-5	CASTLTSGGPYEQYF	TGTGCCAGCACCCTGACTAGCGGGGGGCCCTACGAGCAGTACTTC
TRBD1	NA	TRBJ1-1	TRBV29-1	CSVGTGAAFF	TGCAGCGTGGGGACAGGGGCAGCTTTCTTT
NA	NA	TRBJ1-2	TRBV29-1	CSVDRGGGYTF	TGCAGCGTTGACCGGGGGGGAGGCTACACCTTC
NA	NA	TRBJ1-1	TRBV13	CASSPTGTESFF	TGTGCCAGCAGCCCAACAGGGACCGAATCTTTCTTT
NA	NA	TRBJ2-1	TRBV4-2	CASSQTGPMGNEQFF	TGTGCCAGCAGCCAAACAGGACCGATGGGCAATGAGCAGTTCTTC
TRBD1	NA	TRBJ2-1	TRBV29-1	CSVSTGGIYNEQFF	TGCAGCGTTTCTACAGGGGGAATTTACAATGAGCAGTTCTTC
TRBD1	few	TRBJ1-1	TRBV19	CATKDRGNTEAFF	TGTGCCACAAAGGACAGGGGGAACACTGAAGCTTTCTTT
NA	once	TRBJ1-5	TRBV3-1/TRBV3-2	CASSQAGVNQPQHF	TGTGCCAGCAGCCAAGCAGGGGTGAATCAGCCCCAGCATTTT
NA	NA	TRBJ1-1	TRBV7-3	CASSLRGGDSNTEAFF	TGTGCCAGCAGCTTAAGGGGGGGCGATTCAAACACTGAAGCTTTCTTT
TRBD2	NA	TRBJ2-1	TRBV7-8	CASSPPVSSGDSNEQFF	TGTGCCAGCAGCCCCCCCGTTAGTAGCGGGGATAGCAATGAGCAGTTCTTC
TRBD1	NA	TRBJ1-5	TRBV7-8	CASSFSPDREANQPQHF	TGTGCCAGCAGCTTTTCCCCCGACAGGGAGGCCAATCAGCCCCAGCATTTT
NA	NA	TRBJ1-1	TRBV5-6	CASSLASEAFF	TGTGCCAGCAGTCTGGCCTCTGAAGCTTTCTTT
NA	NA	TRBJ1-2	TRBV6-6	CASSYSGPGDPGYTF	TGTGCCAGCAGTTACTCGGGGCCAGGAGATCCCGGCTACACCTTC
TRBD1	NA	TRBJ1-6	TRBV19	CASNRGANSPLHF	TGTGCCAGCAACAGGGGGGCTAATTCACCCCTCCACTTT
TRBD2	NA	TRBJ2-1	TRBV4-3	CASSQEGAGARDEQFF	TGCGCCAGCAGCCAAGAGGGAGCGGGGGCCAGGGATGAGCAGTTCTTC